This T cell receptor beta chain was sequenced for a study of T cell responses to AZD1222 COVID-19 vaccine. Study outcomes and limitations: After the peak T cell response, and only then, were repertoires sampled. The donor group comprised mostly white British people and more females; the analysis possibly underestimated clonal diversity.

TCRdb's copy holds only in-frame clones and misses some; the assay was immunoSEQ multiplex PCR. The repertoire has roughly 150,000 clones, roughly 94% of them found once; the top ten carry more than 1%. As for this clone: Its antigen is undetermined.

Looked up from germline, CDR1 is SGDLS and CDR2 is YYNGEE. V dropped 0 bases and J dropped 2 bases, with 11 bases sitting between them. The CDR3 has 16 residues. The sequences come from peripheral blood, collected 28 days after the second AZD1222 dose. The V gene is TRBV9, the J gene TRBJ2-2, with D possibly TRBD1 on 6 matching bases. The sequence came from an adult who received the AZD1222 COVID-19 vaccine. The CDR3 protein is CASSVAGAPNTGELFF. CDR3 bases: TGTGCCAGCAGCGTAGCAGGGGCCCCAAACACCGGGGAGCTGTTTTTT.